A selection of T cell receptor beta chains follows, all from one sample in a study of early T cells in non-severe SARS-CoV-2 infection. MiXCR, applied by TCRdb to the 5' RACE reads, yields one record per CDR3 protein. The table has 40,000 to 50,000 distinct CDR3 sequences, 7.1% seen once; the top ten hold roughly 4.7%. Sequencing was done on a sample of whole blood. These receptors were obtained from an adult who was a healthcare worker with PCR-confirmed SARS-CoV-2 infection or an uninfected control (not recorded which). Both conserved end residues are part of each CDR3. The D gene is left open where the match is weak. Some rows have no size entry. The others give once, few or many, or a class for an expanded clone.

CDR3aa: CSAHHRLPAYGYTF; CDR3nt: TGCAGTGCACACCACAGGCTTCCTGCCTATGGCTACACCTTC; j_gene: TRBJ1-2; v_gene: TRBV20-1; d_gene: NA; abundance: many
CDR3aa: CSVRLIGGETQYF; CDR3nt: TGCAGCGTTAGGTTGATAGGCGGGGAGACCCAGTACTTC; j_gene: TRBJ2-5; v_gene: TRBV29-1; d_gene: NA; abundance: few
CDR3aa: CASTDQGDRVYGYTF; CDR3nt: TGTGCCAGCACCGATCAGGGGGACAGGGTTTATGGCTACACCTTC; j_gene: TRBJ1-2; v_gene: TRBV7-9; d_gene: TRBD1; abundance: few
CDR3aa: CASATGLTEAFF; CDR3nt: TGTGCCTCGGCCACAGGGCTCACTGAAGCTTTCTTT; j_gene: TRBJ1-1; v_gene: TRBV10-3; d_gene: NA; abundance: many
CDR3aa: CASSYRGVYF; CDR3nt: TGTGCCAGCAGCTACCGCGGGGTTTACTTC; j_gene: TRBJ2-7; v_gene: TRBV6-2/TRBV6-3; d_gene: NA; abundance: NA
CDR3aa: CASSVGDSSYNEQFF; CDR3nt: TGTGCCAGCAGCGTAGGAGACAGCTCCTACAATGAGCAGTTCTTC; j_gene: TRBJ2-1; v_gene: TRBV9; d_gene: NA; abundance: many
CDR3aa: CASSPPSEGWTDTQYF; CDR3nt: TGTGCCAGCTCACCACCTAGTGAGGGCTGGACAGATACGCAGTATTTT; j_gene: TRBJ2-3; v_gene: TRBV18; d_gene: NA; abundance: few
CDR3aa: CASSRGRSQETQYF; CDR3nt: TGTGCCAGCAGCCGCGGACGGAGCCAAGAGACCCAGTACTTC; j_gene: TRBJ2-5; v_gene: TRBV7-2; d_gene: NA; abundance: many
CDR3aa: CASSLKDGNEKLFF; CDR3nt: TGTGCCAGCAGCTTAAAGGACGGTAATGAAAAACTGTTTTTT; j_gene: TRBJ1-4; v_gene: TRBV11-2; d_gene: NA; abundance: many
CDR3aa: CASSPHKDPNTEAFF; CDR3nt: TGTGCCAGCAGTCCTCACAAGGACCCGAACACTGAAGCTTTCTTT; j_gene: TRBJ1-1; v_gene: TRBV6-5; d_gene: NA; abundance: NA
CDR3aa: CAWKGTSGGKYFNEQFF; CDR3nt: TGTGCCTGGAAAGGGACTAGCGGGGGGAAGTATTTTAATGAGCAGTTCTTC; j_gene: TRBJ2-1; v_gene: TRBV30; d_gene: TRBD2; abundance: many
CDR3aa: CASSLWVGQGNTEAFF; CDR3nt: TGTGCCAGCAGCTTATGGGTCGGACAGGGGAACACTGAAGCTTTCTTT; j_gene: TRBJ1-1; v_gene: TRBV11-2; d_gene: TRBD1; abundance: NA
CDR3aa: CASSFGAQETQYF; CDR3nt: TGTGCCAGCAGCTTTGGAGCGCAAGAGACCCAGTACTTC; j_gene: TRBJ2-5; v_gene: TRBV11-2; d_gene: NA; abundance: many
CDR3aa: CSVDRGRTGELFF; CDR3nt: TGCAGCGTTGACAGGGGGCGGACCGGGGAGCTGTTTTTT; j_gene: TRBJ2-2; v_gene: TRBV29-1; d_gene: TRBD1; abundance: many
CDR3aa: CASSQDLGGLMNTEAFF; CDR3nt: TGTGCCAGCAGCCAAGACCTGGGCGGACTGATGAACACTGAAGCTTTCTTT; j_gene: TRBJ1-1; v_gene: TRBV14; d_gene: NA; abundance: many
CDR3aa: CASRSLEEGALGSPLHF; CDR3nt: TGTGCCAGCCGATCCCTCGAGGAAGGGGCTCTTGGATCACCCCTCCACTTT; j_gene: TRBJ1-6; v_gene: TRBV25-1; d_gene: NA; abundance: many
CDR3aa: CASSGQPKTPYNEQFF; CDR3nt: TGTGCCAGCTCCGGTCAGCCTAAAACTCCCTACAATGAGCAGTTCTTC; j_gene: TRBJ2-1; v_gene: TRBV9; d_gene: NA; abundance: many
CDR3aa: CASSRGGSYEQYF; CDR3nt: TGTGCCAGCAGCCGAGGGGGGAGCTACGAGCAGTACTTC; j_gene: TRBJ2-7; v_gene: TRBV6-6; d_gene: NA; abundance: few
CDR3aa: CASSQTGGFTYEQYF; CDR3nt: TGCGCCAGCAGCCAGACAGGGGGCTTCACCTACGAGCAGTACTTC; j_gene: TRBJ2-7; v_gene: TRBV5-1; d_gene: TRBD1; abundance: NA
CDR3aa: CAISPQGGGNQPQHF; CDR3nt: TGTGCCATCAGTCCGCAGGGGGGAGGCAATCAGCCCCAGCATTTT; j_gene: TRBJ1-5; v_gene: TRBV10-3; d_gene: TRBD1; abundance: many
CDR3aa: CSASSSFRPYNEQFF; CDR3nt: TGCAGCGCCTCCTCTAGCTTCCGACCCTACAATGAGCAGTTCTTC; j_gene: TRBJ2-1; v_gene: TRBV29-1; d_gene: NA; abundance: many
CDR3aa: CASSPNGGSNQPQHF; CDR3nt: TGTGCCAGCTCACCCAACGGGGGAAGCAATCAGCCCCAGCATTTT; j_gene: TRBJ1-5; v_gene: TRBV18; d_gene: NA; abundance: many
CDR3aa: CASSSLRAYEQYF; CDR3nt: TGTGCCAGCAGTTCCCTCAGGGCCTACGAGCAGTACTTC; j_gene: TRBJ2-7; v_gene: TRBV6-6; d_gene: NA; abundance: few
CDR3aa: CASTSGFYTGELFF; CDR3nt: TGTGCCAGCACTTCCGGGTTTTACACCGGGGAGCTGTTTTTT; j_gene: TRBJ2-2; v_gene: TRBV5-8; d_gene: NA; abundance: many
CDR3aa: CASSPRGKLFF; CDR3nt: TGTGCCAGCAGCCCGAGGGGAAAACTGTTTTTT; j_gene: TRBJ1-4; v_gene: TRBV7-2; d_gene: NA; abundance: NA
CDR3aa: CASSYGVRETQYF; CDR3nt: TGCGCCAGCAGCTATGGTGTTCGAGAGACCCAGTACTTC; j_gene: TRBJ2-5; v_gene: TRBV5-1; d_gene: NA; abundance: many
CDR3aa: CASSLSGGAYGYTF; CDR3nt: TGTGCCAGCAGCTTGTCAGGGGGCGCCTACGGCTACACCTTC; j_gene: TRBJ1-2; v_gene: TRBV7-2; d_gene: TRBD1; abundance: few
CDR3aa: CSAPKGADYSNQPQHF; CDR3nt: TGCAGTGCTCCAAAGGGGGCGGATTATAGCAATCAGCCCCAGCATTTT; j_gene: TRBJ1-5; v_gene: TRBV20-1; d_gene: TRBD1; abundance: many
CDR3aa: CASSQEGTGREKLFF; CDR3nt: TGCGCCAGCAGCCAAGAGGGGACCGGGCGGGAAAAACTGTTTTTT; j_gene: TRBJ1-4; v_gene: TRBV4-3; d_gene: NA; abundance: NA
CDR3aa: CASSLGPPNTEAFF; CDR3nt: TGTGCCAGCAGCTTAGGGCCGCCGAACACTGAAGCTTTCTTT; j_gene: TRBJ1-1; v_gene: TRBV13; d_gene: NA; abundance: few
CDR3aa: CALDRTNYGYTF; CDR3nt: TGTGCCTTGGACAGGACAAACTATGGCTACACCTTC; j_gene: TRBJ1-2; v_gene: TRBV30; d_gene: TRBD1; abundance: many
CDR3aa: CSVDTETVSYGYTF; CDR3nt: TGCAGCGTCGACACAGAGACTGTAAGCTATGGCTACACCTTC; j_gene: TRBJ1-2; v_gene: TRBV29-1; d_gene: NA; abundance: many
CDR3aa: CASSTASSGGETQYF; CDR3nt: TGTGCCAGCAGCACCGCCTCTAGCGGGGGAGAGACCCAGTACTTC; j_gene: TRBJ2-5; v_gene: TRBV11-2; d_gene: TRBD2; abundance: many
CDR3aa: CASSDAGTSNNEQFF; CDR3nt: TGTGCCAGCAGTGATGCCGGGACTAGCAACAATGAGCAGTTCTTC; j_gene: TRBJ2-1; v_gene: TRBV6-1; d_gene: TRBD2; abundance: few
CDR3aa: CASSYPADQGTEAFF; CDR3nt: TGTGCCAGCAGTTACCCGGCGGATCAGGGCACTGAAGCTTTCTTT; j_gene: TRBJ1-1; v_gene: TRBV6-2/TRBV6-3; d_gene: NA; abundance: few
CDR3aa: CASSLSGTTEAFF; CDR3nt: TGTGCTAGCAGCTTAAGTGGGACCACTGAAGCTTTCTTT; j_gene: TRBJ1-1; v_gene: TRBV7-7; d_gene: NA; abundance: NA
CDR3aa: CASSFVGEEKLFF; CDR3nt: TGCGCCAGCAGCTTCGTGGGGGAGGAAAAACTGTTTTTT; j_gene: TRBJ1-4; v_gene: TRBV5-1; d_gene: NA; abundance: few
CDR3aa: CASSEGVTGELFF; CDR3nt: TGTGCCAGCAGTGAAGGGGTGACCGGGGAGCTGTTTTTT; j_gene: TRBJ2-2; v_gene: TRBV6-1; d_gene: NA; abundance: many
CDR3aa: CASSITGDGSTDTQYF; CDR3nt: TGCGCCAGCAGCATAACAGGGGATGGGAGCACAGATACGCAGTATTTT; j_gene: TRBJ2-3; v_gene: TRBV5-1; d_gene: TRBD1; abundance: few
CDR3aa: CASRGEAGELFF; CDR3nt: TGTGCCAGCAGGGGGGAGGCCGGGGAGCTGTTTTTT; j_gene: TRBJ2-2; v_gene: TRBV7-8; d_gene: NA; abundance: few
CDR3aa: CASSLVQYFNSPLHF; CDR3nt: TGTGCCAGCAGCTTAGTACAGTACTTCAATTCACCCCTCCACTTT; j_gene: TRBJ1-6; v_gene: TRBV11-2; d_gene: NA; abundance: few
CDR3aa: CASSPGRAYEQYF; CDR3nt: TGTGCCAGCAGCCCAGGGAGGGCCTACGAGCAGTACTTC; j_gene: TRBJ2-7; v_gene: TRBV6-5; d_gene: TRBD2; abundance: medium-sized
CDR3aa: CASAMYRGEKLFF; CDR3nt: TGTGCCAGCGCTATGTACCGGGGTGAAAAACTGTTTTTT; j_gene: TRBJ1-4; v_gene: TRBV12-3/TRBV12-4; d_gene: NA; abundance: many
CDR3aa: CASSQELGRAVNYGYTF; CDR3nt: TGCGCCAGCAGCCAAGAATTGGGTAGGGCTGTTAACTATGGCTACACCTTC; j_gene: TRBJ1-2; v_gene: TRBV4-1; d_gene: NA; abundance: many
CDR3aa: CSVEGRGAYGYTF; CDR3nt: TGCAGCGTTGAGGGCAGGGGCGCCTATGGCTACACCTTC; j_gene: TRBJ1-2; v_gene: TRBV29-1; d_gene: NA; abundance: few
CDR3aa: CASSRNPGTGDLNTEAFF; CDR3nt: TGCGCCAGCAGCCGAAATCCCGGGACAGGGGACTTGAACACTGAAGCTTTCTTT; j_gene: TRBJ1-1; v_gene: TRBV5-1; d_gene: TRBD1; abundance: NA
CDR3aa: CSAREGGYQGEKLFF; CDR3nt: TGCAGTGCTAGAGAGGGGGGATACCAGGGTGAAAAACTGTTTTTT; j_gene: TRBJ1-4; v_gene: TRBV20-1; d_gene: NA; abundance: many
CDR3aa: CASSPLGGDHYGYTF; CDR3nt: TGTGCCAGTAGTCCCCTCGGGGGCGACCACTATGGCTACACCTTC; j_gene: TRBJ1-2; v_gene: TRBV19; d_gene: NA; abundance: medium-sized
CDR3aa: CAYELKTVVAEAFF; CDR3nt: TGTGCCTACGAACTTAAGACGGTTGTGGCTGAAGCTTTCTTT; j_gene: TRBJ1-1; v_gene: TRBV30; d_gene: NA; abundance: many
CDR3aa: CASSSQGFNEKLFF; CDR3nt: TGTGCCAGCAGCTCGCAGGGGTTTAATGAAAAACTGTTTTTT; j_gene: TRBJ1-4; v_gene: TRBV7-9; d_gene: NA; abundance: NA